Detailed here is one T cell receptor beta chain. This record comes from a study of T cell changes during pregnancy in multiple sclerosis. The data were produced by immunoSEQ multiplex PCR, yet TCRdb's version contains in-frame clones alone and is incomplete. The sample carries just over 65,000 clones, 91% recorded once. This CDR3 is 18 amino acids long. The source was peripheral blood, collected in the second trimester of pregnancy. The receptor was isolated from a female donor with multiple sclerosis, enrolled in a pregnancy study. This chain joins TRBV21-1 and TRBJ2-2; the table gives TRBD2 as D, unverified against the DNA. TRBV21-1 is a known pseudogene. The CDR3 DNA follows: TGTGCCAGCAGCCATAAGACTAGCGGGGCTGCGAACACCGGGGAGCTGTTTTTT. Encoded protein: CASSHKTSGAANTGELFF.